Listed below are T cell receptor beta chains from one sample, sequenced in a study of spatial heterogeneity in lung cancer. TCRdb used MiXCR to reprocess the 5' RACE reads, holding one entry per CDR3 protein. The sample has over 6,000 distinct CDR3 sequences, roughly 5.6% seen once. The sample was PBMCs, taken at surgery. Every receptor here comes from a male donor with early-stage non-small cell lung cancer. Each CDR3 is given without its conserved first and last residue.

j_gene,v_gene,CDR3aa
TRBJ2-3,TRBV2,ASSGGFATDTQY
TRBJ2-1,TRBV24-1,ATSDSIGASYNEQF
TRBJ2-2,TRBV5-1,ASSAGTSANTGELF
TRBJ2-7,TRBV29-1,SVSGLQGQY
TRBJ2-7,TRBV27,ASSQGPQSYEQY
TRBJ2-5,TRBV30,AWGGPGAIQETQY
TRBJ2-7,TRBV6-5,ASSTTGREQY
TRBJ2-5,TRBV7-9,ASSRPSGGQETQY
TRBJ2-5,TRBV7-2,ASSLTPHLGETQY
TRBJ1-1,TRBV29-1,SVAREGAEAF
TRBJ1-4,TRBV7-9,ATTQGFEGEKLF
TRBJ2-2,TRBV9,ASSPRTGDNTGELF
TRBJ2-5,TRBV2,ASVIRSAGETQY
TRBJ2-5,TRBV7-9,ASSLYRDKGETQY
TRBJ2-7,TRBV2,ASSLPRDYTYEQY
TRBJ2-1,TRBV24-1,ATSDLLAGEKAEQF
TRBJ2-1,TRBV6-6,ASTPGAKRGHSYNEQF
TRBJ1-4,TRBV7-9,ASSLLREDEKLF
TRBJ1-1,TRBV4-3,ASSQVTGTNTEAF
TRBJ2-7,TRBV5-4,ASSLGLAGSTYEQY
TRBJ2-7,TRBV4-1,ASSHEGGEQY
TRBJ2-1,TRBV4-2,ASSHLPGLAGDSSYNEQF
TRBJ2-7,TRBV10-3,AIGLGTSKSYEQY
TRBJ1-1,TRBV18,ASSPPRGMAAEAF
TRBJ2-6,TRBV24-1,ATSEAGWANVLT
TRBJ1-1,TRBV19,ASSMGGRTEAF
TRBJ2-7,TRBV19,ASKRRAGDVADEQY
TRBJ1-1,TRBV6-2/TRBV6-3,ASSFGQKNTEAF
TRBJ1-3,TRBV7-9,ASSSGTDGNTIY
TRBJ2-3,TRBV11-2,ASSFRLAGGLADTQY
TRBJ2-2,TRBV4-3,ASSHHSSGSGTGELF
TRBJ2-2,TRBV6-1,ASTITGTVNTGELF
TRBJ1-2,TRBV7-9,ASSVGGVGYGYT
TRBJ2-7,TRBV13,ASSYRAYEQY
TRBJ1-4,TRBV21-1,ASSKMGGQGSNEKLF
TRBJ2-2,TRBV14,ASSQDHEFYGELF
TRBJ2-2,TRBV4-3,ASSQEYGSNTGELF
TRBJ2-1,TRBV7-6,ASSLGGGRYNEQF
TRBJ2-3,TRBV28,ASSYRTSGADTQY
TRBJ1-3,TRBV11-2,ASSLDHWFSGNTIY
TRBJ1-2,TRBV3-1,ASSQGGQFYGYT
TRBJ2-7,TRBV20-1,SARTSGIEQY
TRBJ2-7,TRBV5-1,ASSLEGSQFYEQY
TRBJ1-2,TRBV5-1,ASSLAPGNYGYT
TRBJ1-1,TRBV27,ASSLSRLGGETEAF
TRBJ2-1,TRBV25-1,ASSPRLGHYNEQF
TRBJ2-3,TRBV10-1,ASSESSTAGGPDTQY
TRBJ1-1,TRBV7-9,ASSQLDTEAF
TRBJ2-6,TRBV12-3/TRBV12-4,ASSYSSGANVLT
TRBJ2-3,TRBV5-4,ASSLGRTGSSTDTQY
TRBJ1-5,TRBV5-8,ASSLYTGDDNQPQH
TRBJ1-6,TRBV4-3,ASSQEIGSYNSPLH
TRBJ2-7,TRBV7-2,ASSLSGPHYEQY
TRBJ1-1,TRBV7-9,ASSPRTEAF
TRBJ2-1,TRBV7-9,ASSPEDSYNEQF
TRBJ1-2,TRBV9,ASSFQGTGPTDGYT
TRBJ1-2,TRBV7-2,ASSPPGQGYYGYT
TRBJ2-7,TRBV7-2,ASSLARLAGENEQY
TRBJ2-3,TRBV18,ASSPTGPHDTQY